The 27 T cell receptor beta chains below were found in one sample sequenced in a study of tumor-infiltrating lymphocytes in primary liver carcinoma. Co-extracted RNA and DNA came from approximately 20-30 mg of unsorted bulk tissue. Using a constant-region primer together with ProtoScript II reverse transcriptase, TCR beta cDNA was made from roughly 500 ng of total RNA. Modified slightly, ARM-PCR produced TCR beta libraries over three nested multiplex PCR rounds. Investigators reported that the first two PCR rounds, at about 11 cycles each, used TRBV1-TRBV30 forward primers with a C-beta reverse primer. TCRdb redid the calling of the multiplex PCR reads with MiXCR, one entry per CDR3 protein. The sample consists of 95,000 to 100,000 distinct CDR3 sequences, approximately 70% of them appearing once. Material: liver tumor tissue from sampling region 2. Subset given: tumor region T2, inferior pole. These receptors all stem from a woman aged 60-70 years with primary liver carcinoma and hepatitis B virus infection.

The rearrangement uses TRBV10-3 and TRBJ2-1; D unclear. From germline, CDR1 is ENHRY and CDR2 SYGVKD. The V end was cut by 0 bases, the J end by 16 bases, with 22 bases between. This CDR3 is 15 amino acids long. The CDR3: CAISESESSYNEEFF. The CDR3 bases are TGTGCCATCAGTGAGTCCGAGAGCTCCTACAATGAGGAATTCTTC.

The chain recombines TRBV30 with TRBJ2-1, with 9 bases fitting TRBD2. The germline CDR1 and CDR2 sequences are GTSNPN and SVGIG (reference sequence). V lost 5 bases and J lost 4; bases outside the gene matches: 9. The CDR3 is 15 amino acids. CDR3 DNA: TGTGCCTGGGGCCCGGGACTAGCAGGATACAATGAGCAGTTCTTC. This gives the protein CAWGPGLAGYNEQFF. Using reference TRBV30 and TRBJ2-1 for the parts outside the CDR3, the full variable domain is SQTIHQWPATLVQPVGSPLSLECTVEGTSNPNLYWYRQAAGRGLQLLFYSVGIGQISSEVPQNLSASRPQDRQFILSSKKLLLSDSGFYLCAWGPGLAGYNEQFFGPGTRLTVL.

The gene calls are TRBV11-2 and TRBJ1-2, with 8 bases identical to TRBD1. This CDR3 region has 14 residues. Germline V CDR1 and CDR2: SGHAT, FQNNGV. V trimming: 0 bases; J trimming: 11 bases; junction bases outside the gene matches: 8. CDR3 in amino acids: CASSLEPGGYRYTF. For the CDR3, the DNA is TGTGCCAGCAGCTTAGAACCAGGGGGCTATCGTTACACCTTC.

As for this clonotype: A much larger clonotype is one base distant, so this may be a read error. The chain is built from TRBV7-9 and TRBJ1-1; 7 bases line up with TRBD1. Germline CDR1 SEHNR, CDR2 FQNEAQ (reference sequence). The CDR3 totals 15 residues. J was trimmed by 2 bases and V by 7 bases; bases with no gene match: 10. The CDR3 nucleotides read TGTGCCAGCAACTCTCGACAGGGACGTAACACTGAAGCTTTCTTT. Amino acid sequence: CASNSRQGRNTEAFF.

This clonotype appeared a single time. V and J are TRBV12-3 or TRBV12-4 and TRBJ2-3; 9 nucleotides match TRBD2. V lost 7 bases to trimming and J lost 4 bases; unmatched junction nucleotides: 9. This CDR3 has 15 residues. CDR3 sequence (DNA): TGTGCCAGCAATTTCGCGGGAGGGGGGTCAGATACGCAGTATTTT. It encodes CASNFAGGGSDTQYF.

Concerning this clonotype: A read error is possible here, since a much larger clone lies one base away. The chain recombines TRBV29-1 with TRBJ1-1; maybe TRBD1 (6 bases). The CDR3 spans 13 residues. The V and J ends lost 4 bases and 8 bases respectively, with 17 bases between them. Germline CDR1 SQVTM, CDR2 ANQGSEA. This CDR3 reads CSVAGGPGTEAFF. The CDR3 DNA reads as TGCAGCGTTGCCGGGGGGCCCGGGACAGAAGCTTTCTTT.

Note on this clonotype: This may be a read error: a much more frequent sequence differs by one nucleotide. For the CDR3, the DNA is TGTGCCGGCAGCCCCCGGGGGGGCGCGGTGTTGAACACTGAAGCTTTCTTT. This gives the protein CAGSPRGGAVLNTEAFF. The chain employs TRBV7-9 and TRBJ1-1, with D possibly being TRBD1 (6 bases). The germline V gene encodes CDR1 SEHNR and CDR2 FQNEAQ (reference sequence). There are 17 residues in the CDR3.

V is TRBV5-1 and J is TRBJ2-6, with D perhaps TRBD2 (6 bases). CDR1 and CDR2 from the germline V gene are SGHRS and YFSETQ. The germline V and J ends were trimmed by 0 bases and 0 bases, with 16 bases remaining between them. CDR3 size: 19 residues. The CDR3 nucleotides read TGCGCCAGCAGCTTGGATCCCGGGGGATGGAGCTCTGGGGCCAACGTCCTGACTTTC. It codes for CASSLDPGGWSSGANVLTF.

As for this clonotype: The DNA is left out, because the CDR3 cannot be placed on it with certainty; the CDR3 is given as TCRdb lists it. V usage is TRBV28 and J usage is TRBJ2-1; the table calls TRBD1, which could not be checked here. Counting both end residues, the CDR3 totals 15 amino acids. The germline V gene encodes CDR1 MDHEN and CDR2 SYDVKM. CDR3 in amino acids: CASSLWGEGNNEYFF.

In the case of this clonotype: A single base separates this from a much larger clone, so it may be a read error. This CDR3 is CVSGRWTGTDTQYF. The CDR3 DNA sequence: TGTGTCAGCGGAAGGTGGACTGGCACAGATACGCAGTATTTT. The genes are TRBV28 and TRBJ2-3; the D gene is possibly TRBD2 (5 bases). The CDR3 is 14 residues long. Germline assignment: CDR1 MDHEN and CDR2 SYDVKM.

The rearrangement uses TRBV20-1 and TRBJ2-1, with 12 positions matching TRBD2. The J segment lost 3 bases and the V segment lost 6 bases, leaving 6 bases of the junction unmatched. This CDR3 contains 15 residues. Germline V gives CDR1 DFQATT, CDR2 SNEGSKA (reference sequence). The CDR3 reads CSARTSGTCYNEQFF. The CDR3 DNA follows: TGCAGTGCAAGGACTAGCGGGACCTGCTACAATGAGCAGTTCTTC.

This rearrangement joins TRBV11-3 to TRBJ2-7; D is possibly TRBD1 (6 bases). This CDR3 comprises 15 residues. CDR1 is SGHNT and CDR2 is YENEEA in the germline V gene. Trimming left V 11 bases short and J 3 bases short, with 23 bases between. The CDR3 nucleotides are TGTGCCGGCAACCCCGGGACAAGGGGCAACTACGAGCAGTACTTC. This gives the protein CAGNPGTRGNYEQYF.

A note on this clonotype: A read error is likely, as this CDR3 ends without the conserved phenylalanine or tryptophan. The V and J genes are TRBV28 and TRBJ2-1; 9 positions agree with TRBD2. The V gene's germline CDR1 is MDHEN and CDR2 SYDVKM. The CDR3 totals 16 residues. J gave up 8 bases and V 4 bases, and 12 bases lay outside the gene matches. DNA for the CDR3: TGTGCCAGCAGTTCCCCCTTGGTAGCGGGAGCGGATGAGCAGTTCCTC. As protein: CASSSPLVAGADEQFL.

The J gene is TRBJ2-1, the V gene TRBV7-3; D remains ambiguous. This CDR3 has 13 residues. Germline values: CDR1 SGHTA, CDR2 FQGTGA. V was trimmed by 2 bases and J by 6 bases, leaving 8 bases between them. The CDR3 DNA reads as TGTGCCAGCAGCTTATCACTATGCAATGAGCAGTTCTTC. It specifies CASSLSLCNEQFF.

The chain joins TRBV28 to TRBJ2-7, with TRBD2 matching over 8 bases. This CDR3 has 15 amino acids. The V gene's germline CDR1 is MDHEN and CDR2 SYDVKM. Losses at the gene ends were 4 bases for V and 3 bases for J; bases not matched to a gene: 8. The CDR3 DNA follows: TGTGCCAGCAGTTCTAGGGCTAGCGGGTTCTACGAGCAGTACTTC. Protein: CASSSRASGFYEQYF.

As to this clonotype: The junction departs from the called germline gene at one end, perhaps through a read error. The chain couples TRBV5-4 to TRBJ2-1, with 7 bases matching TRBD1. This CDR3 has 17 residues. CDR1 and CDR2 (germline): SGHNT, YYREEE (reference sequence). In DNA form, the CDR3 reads TGTGCAAGCAGAAACACACCGGGACAGAGTAGTCGCAATGAGCAGTTCTTC. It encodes CASRNTPGQSSRNEQFF.

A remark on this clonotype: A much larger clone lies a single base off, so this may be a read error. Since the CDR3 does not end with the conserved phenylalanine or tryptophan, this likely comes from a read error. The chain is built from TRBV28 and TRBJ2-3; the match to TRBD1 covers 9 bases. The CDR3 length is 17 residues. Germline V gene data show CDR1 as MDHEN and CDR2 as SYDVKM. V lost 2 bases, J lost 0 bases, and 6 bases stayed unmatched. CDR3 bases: TGTGCCAGCAGTTTAGGCTTACAGGGGGCTAGCACAGATACGCAGTATTTG. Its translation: CASSLGLQGASTDTQYL.

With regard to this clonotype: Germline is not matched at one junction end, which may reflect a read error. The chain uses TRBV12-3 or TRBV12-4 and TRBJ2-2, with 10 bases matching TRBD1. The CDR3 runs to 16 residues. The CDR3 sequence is CARSLPGQGITGELFF. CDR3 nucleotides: TGTGCCAGAAGTTTACCGGGACAGGGGATAACGGGGGAGTTGTTTTTT.

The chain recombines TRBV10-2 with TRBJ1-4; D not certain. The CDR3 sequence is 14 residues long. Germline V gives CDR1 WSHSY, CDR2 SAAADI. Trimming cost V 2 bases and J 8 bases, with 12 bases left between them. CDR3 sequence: CASSEKIPGEKLFF. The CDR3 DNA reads TGCGCCAGCAGTGAGAAGATCCCTGGAGAAAAACTGTTTTTT.

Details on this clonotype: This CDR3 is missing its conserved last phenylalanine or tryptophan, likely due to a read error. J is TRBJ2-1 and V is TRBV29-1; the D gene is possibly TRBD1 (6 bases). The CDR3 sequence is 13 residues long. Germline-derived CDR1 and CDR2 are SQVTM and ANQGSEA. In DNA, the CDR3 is TGCAGCGTTGCATATCGACGGGACAATGGGCAGTTCCTC. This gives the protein CSVAYRRDNGQFL.

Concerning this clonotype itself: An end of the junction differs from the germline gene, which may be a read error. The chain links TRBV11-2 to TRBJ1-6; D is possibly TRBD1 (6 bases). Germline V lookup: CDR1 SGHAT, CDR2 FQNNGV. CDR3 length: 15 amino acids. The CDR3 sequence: CASGLDPGANSPLQF. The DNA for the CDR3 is TGCGCCAGCGGCTTAGACCCGGGGGCCAATTCACCCCTCCAGTTT. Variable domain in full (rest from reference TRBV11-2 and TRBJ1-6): EAGVAQSPRYKIIEKRQSVAFWCNPISGHATLYWYQQILGQGPKLLIQFQNNGVVDDSQLPKDRFSAERLKGVDSTLKIQPAKLEDSAVYLCASGLDPGANSPLQFGNGTRLTVT.

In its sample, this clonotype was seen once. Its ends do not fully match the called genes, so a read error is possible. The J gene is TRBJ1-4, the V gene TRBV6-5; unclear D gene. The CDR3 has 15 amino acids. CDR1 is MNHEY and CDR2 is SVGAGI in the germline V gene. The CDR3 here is CASSHSTTWRIKLFF. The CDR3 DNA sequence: TGTGCCAGCAGTCACTCCACGACATGGAGGATAAAACTGTTTTTT.

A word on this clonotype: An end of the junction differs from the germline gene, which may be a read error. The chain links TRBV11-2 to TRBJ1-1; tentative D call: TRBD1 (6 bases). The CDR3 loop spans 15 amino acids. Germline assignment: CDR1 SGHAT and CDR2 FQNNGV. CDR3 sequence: CVSSLDPGAGTEAFF. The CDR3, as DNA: TGTGTTAGCAGCTTAGATCCGGGGGCAGGAACTGAAGCATTCTTT.

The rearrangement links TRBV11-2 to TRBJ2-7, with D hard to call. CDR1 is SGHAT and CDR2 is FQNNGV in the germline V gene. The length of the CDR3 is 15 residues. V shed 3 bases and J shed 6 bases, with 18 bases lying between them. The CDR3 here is CASSFTSQWTGEQYF. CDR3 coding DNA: TGTGCCAGCAGCTTCACCTCACAGTGGACGGGCGAGCAGTACTTC. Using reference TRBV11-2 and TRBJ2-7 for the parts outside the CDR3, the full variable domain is EAGVAQSPRYKIIEKRQSVAFWCNPISGHATLYWYQQILGQGPKLLIQFQNNGVVDDSQLPKDRFSAERLKGVDSTLKIQPAKLEDSAVYLCASSFTSQWTGEQYFGPGTRLTVT.

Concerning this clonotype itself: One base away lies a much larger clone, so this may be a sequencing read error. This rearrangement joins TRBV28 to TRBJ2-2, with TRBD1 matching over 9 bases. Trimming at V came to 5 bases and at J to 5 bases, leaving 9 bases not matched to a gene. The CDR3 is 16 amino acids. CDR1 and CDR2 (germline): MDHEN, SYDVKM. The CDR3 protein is CASSGTGRIRTGELFF. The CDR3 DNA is TGTGCCAGCAGTGGGACAGGGCGAATAAGGACCGGGGAGCTGTTTTTT. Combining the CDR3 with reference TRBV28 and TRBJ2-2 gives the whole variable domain DVKVTQSSRYLVKRTGEKVFLECVQDMDHENMFWYRQDPGLGLRLIYFSYDVKMKEKGDIPEGYSVSREKKERFSLILESASTNQTSMYLCASSGTGRIRTGELFFGEGSRLTVL.

Written as DNA, the CDR3 is TGTGCCAGCACGACTCCTGGGCGGGAGACAAGGGGGGAACTGTACTTC. Its translation is CASTTPGRETRGELYF. The chain employs TRBV11-2 and TRBJ2-7; D might be TRBD2 (7 bases). Per the germline V gene, CDR1 is SGHAT and CDR2 is FQNNGV. V dropped 7 bases and J dropped 12 bases, with 31 bases sitting between them. The CDR3 loop spans 16 amino acids.

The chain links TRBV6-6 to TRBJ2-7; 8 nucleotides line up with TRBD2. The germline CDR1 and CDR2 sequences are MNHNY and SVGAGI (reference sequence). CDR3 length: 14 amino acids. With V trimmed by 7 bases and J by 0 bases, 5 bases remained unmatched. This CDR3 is CASNWTSISYEQYF. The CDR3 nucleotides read TGTGCCAGCAACTGGACTAGCATCTCCTACGAGCAGTACTTC.